The 14 T cell receptor beta chains given below trace back to one sample, sequenced in a study of CD8+ T cells in alopecia areata. Extraction of RNA preceded its reverse transcription into cDNA, which served as the sequencing template. Clones were sequenced by immunoSEQ multiplex PCR, and TCRdb holds only the in-frame ones, with some missing. Among some 95,000 clones listed, about 40% were seen once. Treatment denoted: oral pan-JAK inhibitor, 5-10 mg twice daily. Sample: CD8+ T cells sorted from blood, taken at week 24, from a patient treated with tofacitinib. The source of these receptors is a human donor with alopecia areata.

The rearrangement joins TRBV9 to TRBJ2-7, with 9 nucleotides matching TRBD1. With 0 bases clipped from V and 4 bases from J, the junction kept 5 bases outside the gene matches. This CDR3 contains 15 residues. From germline, CDR1 is SGDLS and CDR2 YYNGEE. This chain's CDR3 is CASSVEQGANYEQYF. In nucleotides, the CDR3 is TGTGCCAGCAGCGTAGAACAGGGGGCGAATTACGAGCAGTACTTC.

This clone was observed a handful of times. The chain recombines TRBV6-5 with TRBJ2-2, with a tentative D call TRBD1 (6 bases). The ends were cut back, 0 bases at V and 5 bases at J, with 13 bases in the middle. The germline gives CDR1 MNHEY, CDR2 SVGAGI. The CDR3 extends over 16 amino acids. The CDR3 sequence is CASSYSAGVVTGELFF. The CDR3 nucleotides are TGTGCCAGCAGTTACTCGGCAGGGGTAGTGACCGGGGAGCTGTTTTTT.

The CDR3 is CASSRTSGLYNEQFF. The CDR3 DNA follows: TGTGCCAGCAGCCGCACTAGCGGACTCTACAATGAGCAGTTCTTC. The genes are TRBV14 and TRBJ2-1, with 8 bases identical to TRBD2. V lost 4 bases to trimming and J lost 3 bases; unmatched junction nucleotides: 5. The CDR3 is 15 amino acids. Per the germline V gene, CDR1 is SGHDN and CDR2 is FVKESK.

This clone was seen only a few times. The chain carries TRBV29-1 and TRBJ2-5; D ambiguous. From germline, CDR1 is SQVTM and CDR2 ANQGSEA. The CDR3 sequence is 13 residues long. The V gene lost 3 bases and the J gene lost 0 bases, with 8 bases spanning the gap. The CDR3 reads CSVDWQYQETQYF. The CDR3 nucleotides read TGCAGCGTTGATTGGCAGTACCAAGAGACCCAGTACTTC.

This clone was observed a few times. The chain carries TRBV27 and TRBJ2-7; a possible D gene is TRBD2 (6 bases). V was shortened by 8 bases and J by 4 bases, with 12 bases between the two germline ends. The V gene's germline CDR1 is MNHEY and CDR2 SMNVEV (reference sequence). The CDR3 is made up of 12 amino acids. CDR3 in DNA: TGTGCCAGCGGAGGGCCTCCTTACGAGCAGTACTTC. It encodes CASGGPPYEQYF.

The chain joins TRBV25-1 to TRBJ2-7; D ambiguous. This CDR3 contains 11 residues. V was cut by 5 bases and J by 2 bases, with 4 bases left in between. The germline V gene encodes CDR1 MGHDK and CDR2 SYGVNS. CDR3 nucleotide sequence: TGTGCCAGCAGTACTACCTACGAGCAGTACTTC. This encodes CASSTTYEQYF.

V gene TRBV7-8 combines with J gene TRBJ2-3; tentative D call: TRBD1 (5 bases). Between the trimmed V and J ends, which lost 5 bases and 9 bases, there was a span of 18 bases. CDR1 and CDR2 (germline): SGHVS, FQNEAQ. The CDR3 is made up of 14 amino acids. CDR3 in amino acids: CASSRPDSSYTQYF. The DNA of the CDR3 is TGTGCCAGCAGCCGCCCCGACAGTTCCTACACGCAGTATTTT.

This clone was counted between two and nine times. V usage is TRBV9 and J usage is TRBJ2-1; D is uncertain. This CDR3 spans 12 amino acids. CDR1 and CDR2 (germline): SGDLS, YYNGEE. V lost 4 bases, J lost 9 bases, and 11 bases lay in between. The CDR3 DNA follows: TGTGCCAGCAGCCCCCGGCAAGTTGAGCAGTTCTTC. This encodes CASSPRQVEQFF.

This clone was observed a handful of times. The V and J genes are TRBV5-1 and TRBJ1-4, with a weak D call TRBD1 (5 bases). From germline, CDR1 is SGHRS and CDR2 YFSETQ. CDR3 length equals 13 residues. The V gene lost 4 bases and the J gene lost 12 bases, with 16 bases spanning the gap. CDR3 DNA sequence: TGCGCCAGCAGCCGTTTTGACGCCAGGGAACTGTTTTTT. Its protein product is CASSRFDARELFF.

The V call is TRBV9, the J call TRBJ2-7; D is undetermined. CDR1 SGDLS and CDR2 YYNGEE come from the germline V gene. V lost 4 bases to trimming and J lost 0 bases, with 17 bases between them. This CDR3 region has 16 residues. CDR3 nucleotides: TGTGCCAGCAGCCCACTCCGCGGCTCTAGCTCCTACGAGCAGTACTTC. Protein sequence: CASSPLRGSSSYEQYF.

J is TRBJ1-4 and V is TRBV27; 10 positions match TRBD1. Germline CDR1 and CDR2: MNHEY and SMNVEV (reference sequence). After removal of 3 bases from V and 10 bases from J, the junction contained 8 bases not matched to a gene. The CDR3 is 15 residues long. In DNA, the CDR3 is TGTGCCAGCAGTTTCGCGACAGGGGGCGATGGAAAACTGTTTTTT. Residues: CASSFATGGDGKLFF.

The chain recombines TRBV30 with TRBJ2-7, with D hard to call. With 1 base removed from V and 7 bases from J, the gap between germline ends came to 14 bases. Per the germline V gene, CDR1 is GTSNPN and CDR2 is SVGIG (reference sequence). The CDR3 is 13 amino acids. The CDR3 loop is CAWSGHSSAEQYF. CDR3 nucleotide sequence: TGTGCCTGGAGTGGTCACAGCTCAGCAGAGCAGTACTTC.

In this sample, this clone turned up a few times. J is TRBJ2-1 and V is TRBV10-3; 7 positions agree with TRBD1. Germline values: CDR1 ENHRY, CDR2 SYGVKD. The CDR3 has 15 residues. Germline trimming cut 6 bases from V and 0 bases from J; bases unmatched to any gene: 5. CDR3 residues: CAISTGESSYNEQFF. The CDR3 DNA sequence: TGTGCCATCAGCACAGGGGAAAGCTCCTACAATGAGCAGTTCTTC.

This rearrangement joins TRBV30 to TRBJ2-7, with D unclear. CDR1 is GTSNPN, CDR2 SVGIG, per germline (reference sequence). Trimming pared 8 bases from V and 2 bases from J, leaving 13 bases between. The CDR3 consists of 12 residues. CDR3 residues: CAGWGSPYEQYF. The CDR3 region has the DNA TGTGCCGGGTGGGGTTCACCCTACGAGCAGTACTTC.